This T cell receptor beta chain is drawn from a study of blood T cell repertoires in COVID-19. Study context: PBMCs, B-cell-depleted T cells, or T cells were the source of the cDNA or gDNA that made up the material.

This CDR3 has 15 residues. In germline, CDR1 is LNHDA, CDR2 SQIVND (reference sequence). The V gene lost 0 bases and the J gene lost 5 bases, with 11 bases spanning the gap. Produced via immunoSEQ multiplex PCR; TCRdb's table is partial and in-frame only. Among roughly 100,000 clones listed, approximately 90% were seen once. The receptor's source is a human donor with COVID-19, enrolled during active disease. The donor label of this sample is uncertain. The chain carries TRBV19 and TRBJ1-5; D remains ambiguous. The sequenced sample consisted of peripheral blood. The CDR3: CASSIDEETHQPQHF. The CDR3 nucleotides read TGTGCCAGTAGTATAGATGAAGAGACACATCAGCCCCAGCATTTT.